This T cell receptor beta chain is drawn from a study of cytomegalovirus exposure and HLA in healthy donors. Whole-study results and caveats: The only immune exposure information that was available was CMV serostatus. Earlier analysis looked at TCR beta V segments, and most were productive about 87% or about 30% of the time.

The PCR contained 60 Vbeta and 13 Jbeta primers. TCRdb's table, derived via immunoSEQ multiplex PCR, lists solely in-frame clones and lacks some. The sample lists about 140,000 clones, over 75% occurring once. The germline gives CDR1 SEHNR, CDR2 FQNEAQ (reference sequence). CDR3 length: 11 amino acids. In this sample, this clone turned up a few times. Its matching antigen is unknown. One end of the junction is discordant with germline, which a read error may explain. The sequence was obtained from a man in his forties in good health and CMV-seronegative. The chain uses TRBV7-9 and TRBJ2-7, with unresolved D. Source material: PBMCs. CDR3 nucleotide sequence: TGTTCCAGCAGCCCGTCCTACGAGCAGTACTTC. Encoded protein: CSSSPSYEQYF.